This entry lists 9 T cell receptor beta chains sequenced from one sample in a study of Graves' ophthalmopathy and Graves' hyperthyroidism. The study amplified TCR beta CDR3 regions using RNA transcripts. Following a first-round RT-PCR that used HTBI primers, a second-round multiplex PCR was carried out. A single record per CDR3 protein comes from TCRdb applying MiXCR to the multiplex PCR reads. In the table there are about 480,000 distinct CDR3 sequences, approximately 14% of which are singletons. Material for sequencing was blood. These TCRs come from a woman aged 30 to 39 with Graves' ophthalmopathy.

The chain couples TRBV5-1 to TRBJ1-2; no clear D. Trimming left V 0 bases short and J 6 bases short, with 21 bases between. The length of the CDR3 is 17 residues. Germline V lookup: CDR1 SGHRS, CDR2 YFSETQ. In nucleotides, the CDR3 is TGCGCCAGCAGCTTGGCATTCATACCACAGCCAAGGGATGGCTACACCTTC. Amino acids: CASSLAFIPQPRDGYTF.

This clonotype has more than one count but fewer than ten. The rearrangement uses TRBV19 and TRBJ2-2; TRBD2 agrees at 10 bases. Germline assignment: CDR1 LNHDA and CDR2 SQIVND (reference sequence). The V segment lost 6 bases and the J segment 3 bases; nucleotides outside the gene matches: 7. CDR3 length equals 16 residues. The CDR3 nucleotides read TGTGCCAGTAGCAGGACTAGCGGTCTTTACACCGGGGAGCTGTTTTTT. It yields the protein CASSRTSGLYTGELFF.

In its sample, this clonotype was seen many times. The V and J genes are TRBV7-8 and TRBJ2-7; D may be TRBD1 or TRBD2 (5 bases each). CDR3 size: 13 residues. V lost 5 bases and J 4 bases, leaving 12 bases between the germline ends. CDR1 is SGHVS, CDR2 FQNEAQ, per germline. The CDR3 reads CASSLRWGYEQYF. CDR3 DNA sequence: TGTGCCAGCAGCCTCCGTTGGGGGTACGAGCAGTACTTC.

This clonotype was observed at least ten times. CDR3 nucleotides: TGTGCCAGCTCAATGGACAGGGTCACTGAAGCTTTCTTT. It encodes CASSMDRVTEAFF. This chain links TRBV18 with TRBJ1-1; TRBD1 aligns across 8 bases. Germline-derived CDR1 and CDR2 are KGHSH and LQKENI. This CDR3 contains 13 residues. Trimming at V came to 5 bases and at J to 4 bases, leaving 3 bases not matched to a gene.

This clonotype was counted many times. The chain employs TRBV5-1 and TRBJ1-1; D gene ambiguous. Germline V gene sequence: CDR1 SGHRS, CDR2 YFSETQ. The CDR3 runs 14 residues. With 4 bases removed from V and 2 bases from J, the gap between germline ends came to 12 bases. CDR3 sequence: CASSKGSSNTEAFF. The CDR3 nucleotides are TGCGCCAGCAGCAAAGGCTCGTCAAACACTGAAGCTTTCTTT. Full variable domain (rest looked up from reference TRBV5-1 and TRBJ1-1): KAGVTQTPRYLIKTRGQQVTLSCSPISGHRSVSWYQQTPGQGLQFLFEYFSETQRNKGNFPGRFSGRQFSNSRSEMNVSTLELGDSALYLCASSKGSSNTEAFFGQGTRLTVV.

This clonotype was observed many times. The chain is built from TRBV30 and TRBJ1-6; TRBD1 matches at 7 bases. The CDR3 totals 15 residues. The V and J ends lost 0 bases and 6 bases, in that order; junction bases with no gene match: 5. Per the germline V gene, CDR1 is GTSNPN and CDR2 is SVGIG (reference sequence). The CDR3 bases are TGTGCCTGGAGTGTATCGGACAGGAGTAATTCACCCCTCCACTTT. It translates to CAWSVSDRSNSPLHF.

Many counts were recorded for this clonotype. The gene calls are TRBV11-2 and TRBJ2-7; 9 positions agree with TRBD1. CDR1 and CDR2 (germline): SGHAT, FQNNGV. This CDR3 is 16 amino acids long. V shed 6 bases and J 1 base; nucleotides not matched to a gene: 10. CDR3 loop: CASSQSPGQGSYEQYF. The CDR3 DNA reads TGTGCCAGCAGTCAGTCCCCGGGACAGGGTTCCTACGAGCAGTACTTC.

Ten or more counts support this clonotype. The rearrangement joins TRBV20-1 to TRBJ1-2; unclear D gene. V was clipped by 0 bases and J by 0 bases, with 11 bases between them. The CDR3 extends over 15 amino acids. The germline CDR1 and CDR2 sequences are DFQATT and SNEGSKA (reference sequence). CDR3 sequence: CSARDPTVSNYGYTF. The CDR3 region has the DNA TGCAGTGCTAGAGATCCGACGGTCTCTAACTATGGCTACACCTTC.

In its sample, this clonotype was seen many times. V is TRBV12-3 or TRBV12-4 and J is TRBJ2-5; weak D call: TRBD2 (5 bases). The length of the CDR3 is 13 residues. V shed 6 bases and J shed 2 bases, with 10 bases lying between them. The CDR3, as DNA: TGTGCCAGCAGAAAACTAGGTCAAGAGACCCAGTACTTC. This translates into CASRKLGQETQYF.